Each of the 8 T cell receptor beta chains below was sequenced from the same sample in a study of identical twins. TCRdb ran MiXCR on the 5' RACE reads and lists one entry per CDR3 protein. The repertoire holds 200,000 to 250,000 distinct CDR3 sequences, with over 12% as singletons. The sequencing input was memory (CD45RO+) T cells sorted from blood. All receptors derive from a woman younger than 35 in good health.

This clonotype showed up just a few times. The chain couples TRBV12-3 or TRBV12-4 to TRBJ2-5, with 10 bases aligning to TRBD1. J gave up 2 bases and V 3 bases, and 6 bases lay outside the gene matches. The CDR3 runs to 16 residues. The CDR3 coding sequence is TGTGCCAGCAGTTTCCGGAGGACAGGGGGGCAAGAGACCCAGTACTTC. Its translation is CASSFRRTGGQETQYF.

There are a few counts of this clonotype. V is TRBV28 and J is TRBJ2-2, with 13 bases that match TRBD2. CDR1 is MDHEN, CDR2 SYDVKM, per germline. The CDR3 contains 13 residues. Trimming removed 6 bases from V and 8 bases from J; junction bases left unmatched: 0. The CDR3 here is CASRLAGGGELFF. The CDR3 region has the DNA TGTGCCAGCAGACTAGCGGGAGGGGGGGAGCTGTTTTTT.

This clonotype was recorded many times. The rearrangement uses TRBV5-4 and TRBJ2-5; weak D call: TRBD2 (6 bases). This CDR3 spans 15 amino acids. V was trimmed by 3 bases and J by 1 base, leaving 13 bases between them. Germline assignment: CDR1 SGHNT and CDR2 YYREEE (reference sequence). DNA of the CDR3: TGTGCCAGCAGCTCTTCTTTCGGGGGCCAAGAGACCCAGTACTTC. Amino acids: CASSSSFGGQETQYF.

This clonotype was detected ten times or more. This sequence joins TRBV5-1 and TRBJ2-2, with 10 bases fitting TRBD1. This CDR3 spans 14 amino acids. Trimming removed 7 bases from V and 5 bases from J; junction bases left unmatched: 5. Germline V gives CDR1 SGHRS, CDR2 YFSETQ. The CDR3 region has the DNA TGCGCCAGCCGAGGACAGGGGGGGACCGGGGAGCTGTTTTTT. Protein sequence: CASRGQGGTGELFF. The full variable domain, its missing parts supplied by reference TRBV5-1 and TRBJ2-2, is KAGVTQTPRYLIKTRGQQVTLSCSPISGHRSVSWYQQTPGQGLQFLFEYFSETQRNKGNFPGRFSGRQFSNSRSEMNVSTLELGDSALYLCASRGQGGTGELFFGEGSRLTVL.

The CDR3 protein is CASSLQRMITDTQYF. The CDR3 bases are TGTGCCAGCTCCCTGCAGCGGATGATCACAGATACGCAGTATTTT. This chain joins TRBV11-2 and TRBJ2-3; tentative D call: TRBD2 (5 bases). Germline CDR1 SGHAT, CDR2 FQNNGV. With 8 bases removed from V and 2 bases from J, the gap between germline ends came to 17 bases. The CDR3 has 15 amino acids.

The chain links TRBV2 to TRBJ1-2; a weak D match, TRBD1 (5 bases). Per the germline V gene, CDR1 is SNHLY and CDR2 is FYNNEI. This CDR3 has 14 residues. V gave up 8 bases and J gave up 7 bases, with 20 bases separating them. CDR3 sequence reads: CASRVGGGRSGYTF. The CDR3 DNA sequence: TGTGCCAGCCGTGTGGGTGGGGGAAGAAGTGGCTACACCTTC.

This clonotype showed up just a few times. V and J are TRBV24-1 and TRBJ2-1; the D call may be TRBD1 or TRBD2 (6 bases each). Trimming cost V 9 bases and J 4 bases, with 27 bases left between them. The CDR3 has 18 residues. Germline V gene data show CDR1 as KGHDR and CDR2 as SFDVKD. The CDR3: CATPTRGLAQRPYNEQFF. CDR3 in DNA: TGTGCCACCCCTACACGGGGGCTAGCGCAAAGGCCTTACAATGAGCAGTTCTTC.

This clonotype turned up a few times. This chain joins TRBV12-3 or TRBV12-4 and TRBJ2-1; 9 positions match TRBD2. This CDR3 has 17 residues. V lost 5 bases and J lost 2; bases outside the gene matches: 10. The chain's CDR3 is CASSPRGGTSTYNEQFF. CDR3 nucleotides: TGTGCCAGCAGTCCCAGGGGGGGGACTAGCACCTACAATGAGCAGTTCTTC.